A selection of T cell receptor beta chains follows, all from one sample in a study of cytomegalovirus exposure and HLA in healthy donors. Profiled with immunoSEQ multiplex PCR; TCRdb holds only in-frame clones, not every one. The profile shows roughly 190,000 clones, 65% to 75% of them singletons. What was sequenced was PBMCs. The receptors stem from a man between 25 and 39 years old in good health and CMV-seropositive. CDR3s include the opening cysteine and the closing phenylalanine or tryptophan. Each record gives: J gene, V gene, D gene, CDR3 protein. A D gene is named only where the DNA matches it firmly.

>TRBJ2-7|TRBV9|NA
CASSVGATFEQYF
>TRBJ2-7|TRBV9|TRBD2
CASSLAGGESQQYF
>TRBJ2-7|TRBV27|TRBD1
CASTTRRDRVDEQYF
>TRBJ1-4|TRBV5-6|NA
CASSLVGAVEKLFF
>TRBJ1-5|TRBV5-1|TRBD1
CASSLGQGPNQPQHF
>TRBJ1-2|TRBV19|NA
CASSFTGDYGYTF
>NA|TRBV2|TRBD2
CASNRLAGGYEQYF
>TRBJ2-7|TRBV2|NA
CASSEPRLYEQYF
>TRBJ1-6|TRBV6-5|NA
CASKGDPNSPLHF
>TRBJ2-4|TRBV5-1|NA
CAAGNIQYF
>TRBJ1-5|TRBV6-1|TRBD1
CASSDRALQPQHF
>TRBJ1-1|TRBV7-3|NA
CASSLGGPTEAFF
>TRBJ2-1|TRBV27|TRBD2
CASSLRSGSSYNEQFF
>TRBJ1-3|TRBV14|NA
CASSPQGNTIYF
>TRBJ1-4|TRBV9|NA
CASSVGLQGREKLFF
>TRBJ1-5|TRBV7-7|NA
CASSADRTKNQPQHF
>TRBJ2-2|TRBV7-9|NA
CASSLVSGMNTGELFF
>TRBJ2-1|TRBV6-5|TRBD1
CASSYSGGRVIEQFF
>TRBJ1-1|TRBV5-4|NA
CASSPGGTNTEAFF
>TRBJ2-1|TRBV4-2|NA
CASSQDLTWRAYNEQFF
>TRBJ2-5|TRBV5-1|NA
CASSLQETQYF
>TRBJ2-2|TRBV5-1|TRBD2
CASSPTAQASGAGELFF
>TRBJ2-1|TRBV19|TRBD2
CASARGGRNEQFF
>TRBJ1-2|TRBV5-1|TRBD1
CASSSGQAANYGYTF
>TRBJ2-6|TRBV10-3|TRBD2
CAITGGLAGASGANVLTF
>TRBJ2-2|TRBV4-3|NA
CASSQARSNTGELFF
>TRBJ1-2|TRBV5-1|TRBD1
CASSFDRGRYTF
>TRBJ2-5|TRBV6-5|NA
CASSRGYPREETQYF